This TCR beta chain was sequenced for a study of Graves' ophthalmopathy and Graves' hyperthyroidism. On the study more broadly: Untreated patients at initial diagnosis provided peripheral blood. Study-level results: Ophthalmopathy versus stable hyperthyroidism: 13-signature model gave roughly 88% sensitivity, less than 82% specificity. Appearing in blood as well were most expanded thyroid clonotypes above 0.001 frequency.

RNA served as the template for amplifying TCR beta CDR3 regions. After a first-round RT-PCR with HTBI primers, a second-round multiplex PCR was run. TCRdb passed the multiplex PCR reads through MiXCR, listing each CDR3 protein once. Of hundreds of thousands of distinct CDR3 sequences in the sample, about an eighth were seen once. Clinicians made diagnoses from clinical symptoms, serum thyroxine, TRAb, thyroid ultrasound and orbital computed tomography. This clonotype was seen many times. The antigen is undetermined. The CDR3 covers 14 residues. Germline V gene data show CDR1 as MNHNS and CDR2 as SASEGT. V trimming: 4 bases; J trimming: 7 bases; junction bases outside the gene matches: 7.

The TCR sequence derives from a woman aged 25 to 39 with Graves' ophthalmopathy. Sequencing was carried out using blood. The chain carries TRBV6-1 and TRBJ1-5; TRBD1 agrees at 7 bases. CDR3 coding DNA: TGTGCCAGCAGTGGAGCAGGGGGAAGACAGCCCCAGCATTTT. Translation gives CASSGAGGRQPQHF.